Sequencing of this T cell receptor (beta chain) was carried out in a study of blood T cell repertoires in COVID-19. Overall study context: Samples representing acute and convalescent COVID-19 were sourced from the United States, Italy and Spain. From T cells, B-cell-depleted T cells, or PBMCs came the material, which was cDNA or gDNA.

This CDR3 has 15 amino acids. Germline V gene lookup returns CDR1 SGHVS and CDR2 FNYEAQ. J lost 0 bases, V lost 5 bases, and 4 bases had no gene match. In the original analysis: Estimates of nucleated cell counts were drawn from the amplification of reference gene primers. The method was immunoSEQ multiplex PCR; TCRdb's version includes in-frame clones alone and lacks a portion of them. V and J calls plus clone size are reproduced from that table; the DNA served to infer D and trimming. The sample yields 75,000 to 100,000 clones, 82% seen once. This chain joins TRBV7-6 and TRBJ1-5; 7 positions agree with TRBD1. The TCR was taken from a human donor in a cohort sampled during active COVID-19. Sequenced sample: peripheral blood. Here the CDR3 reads CASSPGQFSNQPQHF. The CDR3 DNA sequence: TGTGCCAGCAGCCCGGGACAGTTTAGCAATCAGCCCCAGCATTTT.